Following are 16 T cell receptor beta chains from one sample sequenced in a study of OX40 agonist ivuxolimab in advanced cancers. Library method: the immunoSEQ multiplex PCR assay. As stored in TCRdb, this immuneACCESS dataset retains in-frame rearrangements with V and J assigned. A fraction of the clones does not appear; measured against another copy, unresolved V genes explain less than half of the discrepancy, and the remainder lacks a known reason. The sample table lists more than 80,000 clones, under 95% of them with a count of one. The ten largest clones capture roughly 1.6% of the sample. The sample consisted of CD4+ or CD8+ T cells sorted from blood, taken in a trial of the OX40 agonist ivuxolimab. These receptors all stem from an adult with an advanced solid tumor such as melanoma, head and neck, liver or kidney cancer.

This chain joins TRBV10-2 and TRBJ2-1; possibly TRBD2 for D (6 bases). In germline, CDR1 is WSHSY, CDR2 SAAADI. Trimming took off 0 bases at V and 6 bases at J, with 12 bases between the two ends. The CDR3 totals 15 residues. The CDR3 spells CASSESSRRGNEQFF. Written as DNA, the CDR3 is TGCGCCAGCAGTGAGTCGAGTAGGCGGGGCAATGAGCAGTTCTTC.

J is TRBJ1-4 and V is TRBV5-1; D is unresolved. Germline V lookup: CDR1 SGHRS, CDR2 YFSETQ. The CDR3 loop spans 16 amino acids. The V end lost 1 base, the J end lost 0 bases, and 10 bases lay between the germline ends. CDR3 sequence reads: CASSLLAHSTNEKLFF. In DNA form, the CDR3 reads TGCGCCAGCAGCTTGCTGGCCCATTCAACTAATGAAAAACTGTTTTTT.

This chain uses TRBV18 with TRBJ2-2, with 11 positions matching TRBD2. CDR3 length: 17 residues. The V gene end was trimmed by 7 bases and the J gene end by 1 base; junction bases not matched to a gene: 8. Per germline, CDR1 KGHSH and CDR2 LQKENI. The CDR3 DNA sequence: TGTGCCAGCTATAGGACTAGCGGGCCTGTGAACACCGGGGAGCTGTTTTTT. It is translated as CASYRTSGPVNTGELFF.

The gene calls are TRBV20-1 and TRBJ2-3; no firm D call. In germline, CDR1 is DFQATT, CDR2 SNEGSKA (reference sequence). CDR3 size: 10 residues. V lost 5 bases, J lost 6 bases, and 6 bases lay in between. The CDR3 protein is CSAARDTQYF. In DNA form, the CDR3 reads TGCAGTGCTGCCCGGGATACGCAGTATTTT.

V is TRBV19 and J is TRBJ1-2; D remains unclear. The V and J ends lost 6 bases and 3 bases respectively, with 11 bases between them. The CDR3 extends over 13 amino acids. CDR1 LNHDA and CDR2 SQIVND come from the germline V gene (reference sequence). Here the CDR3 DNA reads TGTGCCAGTAGCTCGGACGGATACTATGGCTACACCTTC. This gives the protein CASSSDGYYGYTF. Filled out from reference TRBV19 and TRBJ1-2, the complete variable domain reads DGGITQSPKYLFRKEGQNVTLSCEQNLNHDAMYWYRQDPGQGLRLIYYSQIVNDFQKGDIAEGYSVSREKKESFPLTVTSAQKNPTAFYLCASSSDGYYGYTFGSGTRLTVV.

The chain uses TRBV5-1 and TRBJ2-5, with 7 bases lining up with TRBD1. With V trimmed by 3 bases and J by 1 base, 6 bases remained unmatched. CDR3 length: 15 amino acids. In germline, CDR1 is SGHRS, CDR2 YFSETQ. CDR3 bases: TGCGCCAGCAGCTCTACCAGGGGGATCCAAGAGACCCAGTACTTC. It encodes CASSSTRGIQETQYF.

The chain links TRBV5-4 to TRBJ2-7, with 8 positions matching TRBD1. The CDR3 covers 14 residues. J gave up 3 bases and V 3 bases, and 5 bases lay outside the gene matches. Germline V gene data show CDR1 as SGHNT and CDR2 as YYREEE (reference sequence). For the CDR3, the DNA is TGTGCCAGCAGCTCCGACAGGGGTAGCTACGAGCAGTACTTC. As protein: CASSSDRGSYEQYF.

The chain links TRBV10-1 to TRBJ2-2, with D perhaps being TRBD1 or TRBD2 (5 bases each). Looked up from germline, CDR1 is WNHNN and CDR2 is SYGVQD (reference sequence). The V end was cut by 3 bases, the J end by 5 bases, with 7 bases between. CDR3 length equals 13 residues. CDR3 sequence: CASSDGGTGELFF. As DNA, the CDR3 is TGCGCCAGCAGTGATGGGGGTACCGGGGAGCTGTTTTTT.

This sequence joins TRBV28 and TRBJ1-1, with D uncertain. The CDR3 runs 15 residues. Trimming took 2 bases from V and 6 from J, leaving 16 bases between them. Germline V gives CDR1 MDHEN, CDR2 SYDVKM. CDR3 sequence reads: CASSLAFRVTAEAFF. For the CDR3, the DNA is TGTGCCAGCAGTTTAGCGTTTAGGGTGACGGCTGAAGCTTTCTTT.

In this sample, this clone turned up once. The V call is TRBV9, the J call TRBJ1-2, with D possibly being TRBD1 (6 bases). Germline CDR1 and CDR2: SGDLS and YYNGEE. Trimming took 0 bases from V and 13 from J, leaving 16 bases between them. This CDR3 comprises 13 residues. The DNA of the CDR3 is TGTGCCAGCAGCGTAGGACAGGCTCATCCGGCCACCTTC. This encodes CASSVGQAHPATF. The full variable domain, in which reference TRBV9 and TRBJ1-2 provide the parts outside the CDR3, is DSGVTQTPKHLITATGQRVTLRCSPRSGDLSVYWYQQSLDQGLQFLIQYYNGEERAKGNILERFSAQQFPDLHSELNLSSLELGDSALYFCASSVGQAHPATFGSGTRLTVV.

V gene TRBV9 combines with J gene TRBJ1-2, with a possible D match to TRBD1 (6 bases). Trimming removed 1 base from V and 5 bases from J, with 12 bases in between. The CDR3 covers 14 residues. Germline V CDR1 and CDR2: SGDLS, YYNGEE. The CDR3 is CASSVMTGLYGYTF. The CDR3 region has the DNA TGTGCCAGCAGCGTAATGACAGGATTGTATGGCTACACCTTC.

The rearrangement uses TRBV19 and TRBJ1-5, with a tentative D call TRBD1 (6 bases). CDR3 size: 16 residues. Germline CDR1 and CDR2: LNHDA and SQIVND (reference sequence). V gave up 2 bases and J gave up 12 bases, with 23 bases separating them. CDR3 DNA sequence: TGTGCCAGTAGTATAAGGGGGTCCGAGGGGGAAGGGCTCCAGCATTTT. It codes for CASSIRGSEGEGLQHF.

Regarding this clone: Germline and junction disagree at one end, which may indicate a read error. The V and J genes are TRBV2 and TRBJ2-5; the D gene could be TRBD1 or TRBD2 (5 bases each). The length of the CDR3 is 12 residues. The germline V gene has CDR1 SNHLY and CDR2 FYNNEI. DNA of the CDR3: TGTGCCAGCAGTCGGGACGGCGGGCCCGGGAACTTC. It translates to CASSRDGGPGNF.

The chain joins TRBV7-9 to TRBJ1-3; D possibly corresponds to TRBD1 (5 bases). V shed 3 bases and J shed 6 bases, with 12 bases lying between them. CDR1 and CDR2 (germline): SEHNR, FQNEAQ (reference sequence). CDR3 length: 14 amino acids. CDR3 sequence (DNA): TGTGCCAGCAGCTTCGGGGGTGGGGAAAACACCATATATTTT. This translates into CASSFGGGENTIYF.

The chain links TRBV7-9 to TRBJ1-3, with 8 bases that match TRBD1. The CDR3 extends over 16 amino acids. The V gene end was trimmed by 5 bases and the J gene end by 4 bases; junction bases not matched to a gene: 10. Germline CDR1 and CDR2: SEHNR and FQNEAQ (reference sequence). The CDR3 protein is CASSRGATGEGNTIYF. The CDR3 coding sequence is TGTGCCAGCAGCCGGGGTGCGACAGGGGAGGGAAACACCATATATTTT. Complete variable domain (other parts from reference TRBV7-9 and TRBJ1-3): DTGVSQNPRHKITKRGQNVTFRCDPISEHNRLYWYRQTLGQGPEFLTYFQNEAQLEKSRLLSDRFSAERPKGSFSTLEIQRTEQGDSAMYLCASSRGATGEGNTIYFGEGSWLTVV.

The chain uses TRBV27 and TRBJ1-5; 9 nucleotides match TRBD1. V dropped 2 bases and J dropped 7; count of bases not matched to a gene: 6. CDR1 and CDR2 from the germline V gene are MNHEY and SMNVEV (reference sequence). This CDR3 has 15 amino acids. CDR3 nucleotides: TGTGCCAGCAGTTTAATAGGGACAGGGACCCAGCCCCAGCATTTT. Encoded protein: CASSLIGTGTQPQHF.